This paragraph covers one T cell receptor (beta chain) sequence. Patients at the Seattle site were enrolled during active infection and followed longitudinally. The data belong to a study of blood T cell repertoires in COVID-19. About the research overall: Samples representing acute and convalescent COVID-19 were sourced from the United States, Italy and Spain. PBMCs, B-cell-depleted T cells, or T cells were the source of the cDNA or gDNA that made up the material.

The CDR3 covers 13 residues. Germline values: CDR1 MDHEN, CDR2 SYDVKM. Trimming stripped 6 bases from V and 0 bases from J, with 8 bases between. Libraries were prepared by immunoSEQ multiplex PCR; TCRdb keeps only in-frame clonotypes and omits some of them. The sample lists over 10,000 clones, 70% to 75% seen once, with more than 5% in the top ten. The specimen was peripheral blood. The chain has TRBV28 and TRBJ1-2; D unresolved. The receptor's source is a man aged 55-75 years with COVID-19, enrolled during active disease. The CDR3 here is CASRVSPNYGYTF. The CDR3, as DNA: TGTGCCAGCAGGGTGAGCCCTAACTATGGCTACACCTTC.